This TCR beta chain emerged from a study of blood T cell repertoires in COVID-19. In the study's own analysis: Estimates of nucleated cell counts were drawn from the amplification of reference gene primers. Sequencing used immunoSEQ multiplex PCR; TCRdb keeps in-frame clones, though not all of them. V and J calls plus clone size are reproduced from that table; the DNA served to infer D and trimming. The sample has around 400,000 clones, under 90% seen once. Only a few counts were recorded for this clone. Those enrolled, adults aged roughly 18 to 100 years, came from around 24 US areas. Participants' own reports of clinical history determined their cohort assignment. This CDR3 has 17 amino acids. V shed 0 bases, J shed 1 base, and the junction held 5 bases outside the gene matches. Germline CDR1 SGHRS, CDR2 YFSETQ.

The origin of this receptor is a woman under 40 who had recovered from COVID-19. The chain combines TRBV5-1 with TRBJ2-1; 9 bases agree with TRBD2. The sample taken for sequencing was PBMCs or T cells enriched from blood (not recorded which). The CDR3 sequence is CASSLGLLAGSYNEQFF. The CDR3 region has the DNA TGCGCCAGCAGCTTGGGGTTGCTAGCGGGGTCCTACAATGAGCAGTTCTTC.